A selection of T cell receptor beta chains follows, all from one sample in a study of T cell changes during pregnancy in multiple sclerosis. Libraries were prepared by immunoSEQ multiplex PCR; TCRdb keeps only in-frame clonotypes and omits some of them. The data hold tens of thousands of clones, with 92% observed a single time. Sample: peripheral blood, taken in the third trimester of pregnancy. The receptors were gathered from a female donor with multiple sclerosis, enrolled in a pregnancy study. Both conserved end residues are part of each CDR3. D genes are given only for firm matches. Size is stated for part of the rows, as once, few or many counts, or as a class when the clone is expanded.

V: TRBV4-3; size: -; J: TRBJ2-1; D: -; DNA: TGCGCCAGCAGTCCTATATTGGGTGGGCTAGCCAATGAGCAGTTCTTC; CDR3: CASSPILGGLANEQFF
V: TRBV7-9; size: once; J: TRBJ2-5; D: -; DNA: TGTGCCAGCAGCTTAGGGAGCGGTGGAGAGACCCAGTACTTC; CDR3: CASSLGSGGETQYF
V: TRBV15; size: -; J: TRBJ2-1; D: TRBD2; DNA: TGTGCCACCAGCAGAGAGGTTGGACTAGCGGGCGTTTACAATGAGCAGTTCTTC; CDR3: CATSREVGLAGVYNEQFF
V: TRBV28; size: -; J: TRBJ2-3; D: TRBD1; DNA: TGTGCCAGCAGTTCCGACAGGGAACCCACAGATACGCAGTATTTT; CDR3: CASSSDREPTDTQYF
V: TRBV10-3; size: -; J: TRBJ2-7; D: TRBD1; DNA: TGTGCCATCAGTGGGGAGGACAGGGGGCTATTCGAGCAGTACTTC; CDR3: CAISGEDRGLFEQYF
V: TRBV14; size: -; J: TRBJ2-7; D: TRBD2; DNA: TGTGCCAGCAGCCAGACTAGCGGGTACGAGCAGTACTTC; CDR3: CASSQTSGYEQYF
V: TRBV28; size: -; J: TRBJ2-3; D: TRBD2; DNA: TGTGCCAGCAGGCCAGGACTAGCGGGAGGGAGGACAGATACGCAGTATTTT; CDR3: CASRPGLAGGRTDTQYF
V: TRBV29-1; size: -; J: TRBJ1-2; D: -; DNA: TGCAGCGTTGAATGGGAGGGCTATGGCTACACCTTC; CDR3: CSVEWEGYGYTF
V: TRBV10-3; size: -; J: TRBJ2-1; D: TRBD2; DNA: TGTGCCATCAGCACTAGCGGGAACAATGAGCAGTTCTTC; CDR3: CAISTSGNNEQFF
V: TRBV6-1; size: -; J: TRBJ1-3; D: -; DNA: TGTGCCAGCAGCGCAGGGGAGGGAAACACCATATATTTT; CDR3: CASSAGEGNTIYF
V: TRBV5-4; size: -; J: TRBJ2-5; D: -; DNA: TGTGCCAGCAGCTTCGACAGGGGAGGGGGAAAAGAGACCCAGTACTTC; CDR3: CASSFDRGGGKETQYF
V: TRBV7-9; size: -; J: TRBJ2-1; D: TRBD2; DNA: TGTGCCAGCAGCTTTCCTCGGACTAGCGGGCCCCCCAATGAGCAGTTCTTC; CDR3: CASSFPRTSGPPNEQFF
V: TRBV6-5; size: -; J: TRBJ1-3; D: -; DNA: TGTGCCAGCAGTTACTCGGACACGCCTGGAAACACCATATATTTT; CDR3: CASSYSDTPGNTIYF
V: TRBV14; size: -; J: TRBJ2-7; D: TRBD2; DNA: TGTGCCAGCAGCCAAACGGGACTAGTTGTCGAGCAGTACTTC; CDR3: CASSQTGLVVEQYF
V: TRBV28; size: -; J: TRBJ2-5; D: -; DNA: TGTGCCAGCAGAACCGCAGGGGAGACCCAGTACTTC; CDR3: CASRTAGETQYF
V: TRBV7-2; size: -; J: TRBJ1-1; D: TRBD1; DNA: TGTGCCAGCAGCCGAGAGACAGGGGTTACTGAAGCTTTCTTT; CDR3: CASSRETGVTEAFF
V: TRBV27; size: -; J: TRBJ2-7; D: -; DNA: TGTGCCAGCAGTCCCCACCCTGGCAGGGGTTACTCCTACGAGCAGTACTTC; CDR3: CASSPHPGRGYSYEQYF
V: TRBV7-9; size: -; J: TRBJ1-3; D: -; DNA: TGTGCCAGCAGCTTAAGCAGGGTTGGAAACACCATATATTTT; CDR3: CASSLSRVGNTIYF
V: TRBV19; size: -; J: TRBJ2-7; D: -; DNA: TGTGCCAGTAGGGACTCAACCGGGTCCTACGAGCAGTACTTC; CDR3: CASRDSTGSYEQYF
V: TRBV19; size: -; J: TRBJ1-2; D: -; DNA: TGTGCCAGTAGTATATATCTACGGGTCGTTGAGGATGGCTACACCTTC; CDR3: CASSIYLRVVEDGYTF
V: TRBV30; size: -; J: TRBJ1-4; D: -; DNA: TGTGCCTGGAGTGCGGAGGGATCTCGTAATGAAAAACTGTTTTTT; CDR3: CAWSAEGSRNEKLFF
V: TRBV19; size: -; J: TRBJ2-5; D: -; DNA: TGTGCCAGTAGTATTAAGGGGCGAGAGACCCAGTACTTC; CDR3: CASSIKGRETQYF
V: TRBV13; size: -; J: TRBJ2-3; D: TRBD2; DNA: TGTGCCAGCAGCATAGCGGGAGTTCGCACAGATACGCAGTATTTT; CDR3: CASSIAGVRTDTQYF
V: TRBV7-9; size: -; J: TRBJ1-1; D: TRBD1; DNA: TGTGCCAGCAGCCCGAACAGGGGGCTGAACACTGAAGCTTTCTTT; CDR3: CASSPNRGLNTEAFF
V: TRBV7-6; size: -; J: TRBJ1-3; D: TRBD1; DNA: TGTGCCAGCAGCGCCAACACAGGGGCAGGTGGAAACACCATATATTTT; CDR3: CASSANTGAGGNTIYF
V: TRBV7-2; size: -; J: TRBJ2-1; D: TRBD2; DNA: TGTGCCAGCAGCCTACAACTAGCGGGATTGAACAATGAGCAGTTCTTC; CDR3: CASSLQLAGLNNEQFF
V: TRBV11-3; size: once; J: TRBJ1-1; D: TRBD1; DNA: TGTGCCAGCGGACAGGGCTGGCGAAACACTGAAGCTTTCTTT; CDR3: CASGQGWRNTEAFF
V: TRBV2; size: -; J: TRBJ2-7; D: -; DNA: TGTGCCAGCAGCTACACAGGGACCTCCTACGAGCAGTACTTC; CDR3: CASSYTGTSYEQYF
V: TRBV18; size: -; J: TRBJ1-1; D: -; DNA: TGTGCCAGCTCACCCCTAAACGACCGGGTCAAAAAAGGAGCTTTCTTT; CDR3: CASSPLNDRVKKGAFF
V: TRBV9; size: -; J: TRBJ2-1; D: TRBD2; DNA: TGTGCCAGCAGCGTGGCCGGGGGGGTCTTATACAATGAGCAGTTCTTC; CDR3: CASSVAGGVLYNEQFF
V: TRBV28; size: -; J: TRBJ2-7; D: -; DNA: TGTGCCAGCGGAAGAATTAGCGGAAGTTCCTACACAGACTACGAGCAGTACTTC; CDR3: CASGRISGSSYTDYEQYF
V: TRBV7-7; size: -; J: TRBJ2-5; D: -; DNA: TGTGCTAGCAGCTTAACGGAGGGGCAAGAGACCCAGTACTTC; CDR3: CASSLTEGQETQYF
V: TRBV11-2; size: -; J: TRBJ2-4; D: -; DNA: TGTGCCAGCAGCAAGTTAACAGATCTAGCCAAAAACATTCAGTACTTC; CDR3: CASSKLTDLAKNIQYF
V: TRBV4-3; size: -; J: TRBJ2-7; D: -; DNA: TGCGCCAGCAGCCAAGGAGTCGGGGAGCAGTACTTC; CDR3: CASSQGVGEQYF
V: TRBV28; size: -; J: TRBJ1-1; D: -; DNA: TGTGCCAGCAGCCATGGCCTAGAAACTGAAGCTTTCTTT; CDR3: CASSHGLETEAFF
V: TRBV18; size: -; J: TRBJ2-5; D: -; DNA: TGTGCCAGCTCACCTAGGCGGAGCCAAGAGACCCAGTACTTC; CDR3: CASSPRRSQETQYF
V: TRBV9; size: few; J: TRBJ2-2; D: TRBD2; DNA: TGTGCCAGCAGTACGCTAGCGGGACATACCGGGGAGCTGTTTTTT; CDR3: CASSTLAGHTGELFF
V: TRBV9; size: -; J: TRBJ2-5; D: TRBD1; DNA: TGTGCCAGCAGCACCTATCAGACAGGGGTGGAGACCCAGTACTTC; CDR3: CASSTYQTGVETQYF
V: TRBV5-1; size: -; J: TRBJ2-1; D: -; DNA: TGCGCCAGCAGCTTGGCGGGGAATGAGCAGTTCTTC; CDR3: CASSLAGNEQFF
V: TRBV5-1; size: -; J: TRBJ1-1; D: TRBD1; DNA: TGCGCCAGCAGCTTGGGGGACAGGGGAACGGACACTGAAGCTTTCTTT; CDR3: CASSLGDRGTDTEAFF
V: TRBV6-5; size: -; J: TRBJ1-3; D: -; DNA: TGTGCCAGCAGTCTCACAGGGACTGGAAACACCATATATTTT; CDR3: CASSLTGTGNTIYF
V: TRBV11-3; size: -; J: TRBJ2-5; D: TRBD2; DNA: TGTGCCAGCAGCTTTGCTAGCGGGGGGGACCAGTACTTC; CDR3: CASSFASGGDQYF
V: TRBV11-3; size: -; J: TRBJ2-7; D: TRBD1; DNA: TGTGCCAGCGGGCAGGGGGCTGGAGAGCAGTACTTC; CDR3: CASGQGAGEQYF
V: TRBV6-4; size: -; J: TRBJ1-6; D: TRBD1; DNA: TGTGCCAGCAGCACGGGACAGCGGAATTCACCCCTCCACTTT; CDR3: CASSTGQRNSPLHF
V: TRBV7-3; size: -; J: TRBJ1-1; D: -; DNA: TGTGCCAGCAGCTTAACCTCGCAGGCCGGTGAAGCTTTCTTT; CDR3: CASSLTSQAGEAFF
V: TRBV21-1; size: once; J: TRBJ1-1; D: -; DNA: TGTGCCAGCGGAGGACGGATGAACACTGAAGCTTTCTTT; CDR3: CASGGRMNTEAFF
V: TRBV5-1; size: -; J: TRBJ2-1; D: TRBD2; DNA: TGCGCCAGCAGCGCGAGTGGACTAGCGTTCCGTGGGGCCTACAATGAGCAGTTCTTC; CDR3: CASSASGLAFRGAYNEQFF
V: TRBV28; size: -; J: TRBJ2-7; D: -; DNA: TGTGCCAGAGAGGTTGGATCAACCTACGAGCAGTACTTC; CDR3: CAREVGSTYEQYF
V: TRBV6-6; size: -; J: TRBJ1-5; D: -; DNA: TGTGCCAGCACAGGCGGGGGTGGTCAGCCCCAGCATTTT; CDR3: CASTGGGGQPQHF
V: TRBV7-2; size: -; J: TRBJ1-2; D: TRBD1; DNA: TGTGCCAGCAACGATCGGGACAGGGGGACCTATGGCTACACCTTC; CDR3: CASNDRDRGTYGYTF
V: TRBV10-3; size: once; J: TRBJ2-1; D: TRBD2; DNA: TGTGCCATCAGGGCCCGAACGGGAGGGCCCGGGGAGCAGTTCTTC; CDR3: CAIRARTGGPGEQFF
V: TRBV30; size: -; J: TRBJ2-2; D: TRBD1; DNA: TGTGCCTGGAGGGACAGGGAAGCGGGGGAGCTGTTTTTT; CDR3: CAWRDREAGELFF
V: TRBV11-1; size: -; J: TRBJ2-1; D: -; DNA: TGTGCCAGCAGCACCCGACTCGGCGATGAGCAGTTCTTC; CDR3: CASSTRLGDEQFF
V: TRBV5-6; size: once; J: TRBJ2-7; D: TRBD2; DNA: TGTGCCAGCAGCTCCGGGCCTGGGGGGGCCTACGAGCAGTACTTC; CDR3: CASSSGPGGAYEQYF
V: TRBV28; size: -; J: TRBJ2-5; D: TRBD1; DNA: TGTGCCAGCAGTTCGTGGACAGGAAACCAAGAGACCCAGTACTTC; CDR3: CASSSWTGNQETQYF